This is a list of T cell receptor beta chains from one sample in a study of T cell repertoires in cytomegalovirus infection. TCRdb re-called the reads through MiXCR, storing one row per CDR3 protein. The sample lists about 740,000 distinct CDR3 sequences, 35% to 40% occurring once. Input material: PBMCs. The origin of the receptors is a human donor in good health (CMV status not recorded). Some clones in this sample may be carry-over from other donors' samples. Both conserved end residues are part of each CDR3. Fields, in order: J gene, D gene, clone size, V gene, CDR3 DNA, CDR3 protein. A D gene is named only where the DNA matches it firmly. Rows may omit the clone size; those that give it use once, few, many or a size class.

TRBJ2-7,TRBD1,NA,TRBV6-6,TGTGCCAGCAGTTCCATTTACAGGGGTGGGATCTACGAGCAGTACTTC,CASSSIYRGGIYEQYF
TRBJ2-1,NA,few,TRBV2,TGTGCCAGAACTGCGAGCTCCTACAATGAGCAGTTCTTC,CARTASSYNEQFF
TRBJ1-1,NA,NA,TRBV11-2,TGTGCCAGCAGCTCCCTCCGCCCCCGCCCGTCGGAGGCAGCTTTCTTT,CASSSLRPRPSEAAFF
TRBJ1-2,NA,few,TRBV28,TGTGCCAGCACCTTCACGGGCAGGGCGGCTGGCTACACCTTC,CASTFTGRAAGYTF
TRBJ2-1,TRBD2,few,TRBV6-2/TRBV6-3,TGTGCCAGCAGTCTCTATAGCGGGAGCGCCTACAATGAGCAGTTCTTC,CASSLYSGSAYNEQFF
TRBJ2-3,NA,NA,TRBV10-3,TGTGCCATAGGACAGCAACCAGATACGCAGTATTTT,CAIGQQPDTQYF
TRBJ2-3,NA,NA,TRBV6-1,TGTGCCAGCAGTGCTAGAACAGGCCTAGATACGCAGTATTTT,CASSARTGLDTQYF
TRBJ2-7,TRBD2,NA,TRBV12-3/TRBV12-4,TGTGCCAGCGCCCTAGCGGGAGTAGCCTACGAGCAGTACTTC,CASALAGVAYEQYF
TRBJ2-7,NA,NA,TRBV7-2,TGTGTCAGCAGCCTCGCAGAAGATAGGTCCTACGAGCAGTACTTC,CVSSLAEDRSYEQYF
TRBJ2-7,NA,few,TRBV20-1,TGCAGTGCCCTGGCCTACGAGCAGTACTTC,CSALAYEQYF
TRBJ2-7,NA,NA,TRBV11-2,TGTGCCAGCAGCCACGACTATTACGAGCAGTACTTC,CASSHDYYEQYF
TRBJ2-2,TRBD2,NA,TRBV28,TGTGCCAGCAGTCCAACACCTAGCGGCGTAGGCGGGGAGCTGTTTTTT,CASSPTPSGVGGELFF
TRBJ2-7,TRBD2,NA,TRBV27,TGTGCCAGCAGTTTACTTGCCAGCGGGGCCTACGAGCAGTACTTC,CASSLLASGAYEQYF
TRBJ2-3,TRBD2,NA,TRBV5-1,TGCGCCAGCAGGCTAGCGGGTGGAGATACGCAGTATTTT,CASRLAGGDTQYF
TRBJ2-7,TRBD1,NA,TRBV7-6,TGTGCCAGCAGCTTAGGACAGGGTGTTGGAGAGCAGTACTTC,CASSLGQGVGEQYF
TRBJ2-1,NA,NA,TRBV7-8,TGTGCCAGCAGTCCTATGCATGAGCAGTTCTTC,CASSPMHEQFF
TRBJ1-5,NA,few,TRBV28,TGTGCCAGCAGTTCGCCTACTCTGTGGCAGGGTGGTCAGCCCCAGCATTTT,CASSSPTLWQGGQPQHF
TRBJ1-1,TRBD1,few,TRBV7-9,TGTGCCAGCAGCAGACAGGGACCTATGAACACTGAAGCTTTCTTT,CASSRQGPMNTEAFF
TRBJ2-3,TRBD2,NA,TRBV6-2/TRBV6-3,TGTGCCAGCAGTTACTCGGGTAGCGGGAGTTCAGATACGCAGTATTTT,CASSYSGSGSSDTQYF
TRBJ2-1,TRBD2,few,TRBV7-8,TGTGCCAGCAGCTCACAAGGGACTAGCGGGAGCCTTAATGAGCAGTTCTTC,CASSSQGTSGSLNEQFF
TRBJ1-1,TRBD1,NA,TRBV4-1,TGCGCCAGCAGCCAAGTGGGACTGGGACAGGGAAGGTCGGACACTGAAGCTTTCTTT,CASSQVGLGQGRSDTEAFF
TRBJ1-1,NA,many,TRBV10-3,TGTGCCATCAGTGAGTCGAAAAGGAATACTGAAGCTTTCTTT,CAISESKRNTEAFF
TRBJ1-3,NA,few,TRBV6-5,TGTGCCAGGGATAGAAGGTTCTACTCTGGAAACACCATATATTTT,CARDRRFYSGNTIYF
TRBJ2-3,TRBD1,many,TRBV7-6,TGTGCCAGCAGCCGAGGGGGCATGGTCACAGATACGCAGTATTTT,CASSRGGMVTDTQYF
TRBJ1-5,NA,NA,TRBV6-5,TGTGCCAGCAGTTACTCGCAGGGTATAGGCAATCAGCCCCAGCATTTT,CASSYSQGIGNQPQHF
TRBJ1-6,NA,NA,TRBV2,TGTGCCAGCAGCGGGCAGGGAGACTCACCCCTCCACTTT,CASSGQGDSPLHF
TRBJ1-3,NA,NA,TRBV11-2,TGTGCCAGCAGCTTCAATCGGGAGTCTCCTGGGGGGAACACCATATATTTT,CASSFNRESPGGNTIYF
TRBJ1-1,NA,NA,TRBV27,TGTGCCAGCAGTCACACCTGGGACACTGAAGCTTTCTTT,CASSHTWDTEAFF
TRBJ1-2,NA,few,TRBV11-2,TGTGCCAGCAGCTTAGATCTTGGGGGAGCTAACTATGGCTACACCTTC,CASSLDLGGANYGYTF